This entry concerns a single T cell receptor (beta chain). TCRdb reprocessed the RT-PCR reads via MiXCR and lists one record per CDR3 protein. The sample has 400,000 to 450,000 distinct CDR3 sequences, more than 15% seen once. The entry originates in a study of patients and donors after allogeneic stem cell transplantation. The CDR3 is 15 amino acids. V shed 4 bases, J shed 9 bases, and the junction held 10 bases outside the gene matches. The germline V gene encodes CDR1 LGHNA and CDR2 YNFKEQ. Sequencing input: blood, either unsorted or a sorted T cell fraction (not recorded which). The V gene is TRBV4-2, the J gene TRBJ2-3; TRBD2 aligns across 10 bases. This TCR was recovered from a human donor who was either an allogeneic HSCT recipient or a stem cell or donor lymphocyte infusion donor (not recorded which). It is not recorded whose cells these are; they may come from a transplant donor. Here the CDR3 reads CASSPRAPSGGTQYF. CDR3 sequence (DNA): TGTGCCAGCAGCCCCAGAGCCCCTAGCGGGGGAACGCAGTATTTT.